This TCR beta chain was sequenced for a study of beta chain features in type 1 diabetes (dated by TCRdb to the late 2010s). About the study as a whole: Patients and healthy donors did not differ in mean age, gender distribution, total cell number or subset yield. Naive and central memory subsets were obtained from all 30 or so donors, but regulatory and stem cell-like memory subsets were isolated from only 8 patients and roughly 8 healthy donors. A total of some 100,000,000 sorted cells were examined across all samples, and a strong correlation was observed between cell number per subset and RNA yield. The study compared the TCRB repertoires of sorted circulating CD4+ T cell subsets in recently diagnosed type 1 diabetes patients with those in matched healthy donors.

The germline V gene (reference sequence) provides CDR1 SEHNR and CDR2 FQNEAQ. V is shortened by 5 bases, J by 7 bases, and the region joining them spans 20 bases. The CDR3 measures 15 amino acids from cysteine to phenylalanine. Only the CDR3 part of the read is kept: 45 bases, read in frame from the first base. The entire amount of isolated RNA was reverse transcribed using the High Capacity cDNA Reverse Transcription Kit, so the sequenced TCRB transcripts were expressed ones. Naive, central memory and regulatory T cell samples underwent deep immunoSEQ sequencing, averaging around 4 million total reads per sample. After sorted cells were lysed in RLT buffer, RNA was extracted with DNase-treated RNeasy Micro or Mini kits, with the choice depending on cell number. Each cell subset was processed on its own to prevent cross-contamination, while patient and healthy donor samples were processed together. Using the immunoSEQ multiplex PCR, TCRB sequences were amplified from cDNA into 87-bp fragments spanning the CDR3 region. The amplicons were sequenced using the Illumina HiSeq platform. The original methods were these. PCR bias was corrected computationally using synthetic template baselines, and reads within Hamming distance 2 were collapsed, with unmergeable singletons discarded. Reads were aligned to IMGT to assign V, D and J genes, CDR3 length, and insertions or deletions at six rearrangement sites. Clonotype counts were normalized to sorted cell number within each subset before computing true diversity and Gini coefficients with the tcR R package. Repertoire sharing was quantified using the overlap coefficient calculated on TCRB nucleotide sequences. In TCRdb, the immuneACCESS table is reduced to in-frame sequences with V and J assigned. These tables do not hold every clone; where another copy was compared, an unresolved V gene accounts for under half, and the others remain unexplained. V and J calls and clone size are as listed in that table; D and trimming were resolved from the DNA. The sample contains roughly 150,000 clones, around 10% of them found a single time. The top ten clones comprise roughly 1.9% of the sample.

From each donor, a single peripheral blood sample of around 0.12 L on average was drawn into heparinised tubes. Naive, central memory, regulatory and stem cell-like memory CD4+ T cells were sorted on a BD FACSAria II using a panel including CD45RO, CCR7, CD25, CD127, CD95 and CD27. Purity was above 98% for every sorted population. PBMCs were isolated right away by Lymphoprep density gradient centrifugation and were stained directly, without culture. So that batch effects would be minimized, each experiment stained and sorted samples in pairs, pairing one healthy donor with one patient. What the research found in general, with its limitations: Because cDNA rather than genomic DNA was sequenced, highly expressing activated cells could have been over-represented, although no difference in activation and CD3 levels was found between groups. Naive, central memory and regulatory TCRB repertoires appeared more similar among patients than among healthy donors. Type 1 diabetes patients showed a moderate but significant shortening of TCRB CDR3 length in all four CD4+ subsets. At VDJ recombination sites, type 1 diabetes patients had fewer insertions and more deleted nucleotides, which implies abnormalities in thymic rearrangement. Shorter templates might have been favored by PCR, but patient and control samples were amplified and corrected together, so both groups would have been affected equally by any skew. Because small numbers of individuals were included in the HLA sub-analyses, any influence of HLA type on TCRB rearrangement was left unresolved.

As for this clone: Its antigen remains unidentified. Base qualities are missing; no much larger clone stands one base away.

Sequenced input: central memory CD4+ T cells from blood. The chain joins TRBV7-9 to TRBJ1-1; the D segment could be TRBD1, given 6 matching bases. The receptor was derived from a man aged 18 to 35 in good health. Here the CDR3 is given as CASSLRTAEWREAFF. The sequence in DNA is TGTGCCAGCAGCCTAAGGACAGCGGAATGGCGTGAAGCTTTCTTT.